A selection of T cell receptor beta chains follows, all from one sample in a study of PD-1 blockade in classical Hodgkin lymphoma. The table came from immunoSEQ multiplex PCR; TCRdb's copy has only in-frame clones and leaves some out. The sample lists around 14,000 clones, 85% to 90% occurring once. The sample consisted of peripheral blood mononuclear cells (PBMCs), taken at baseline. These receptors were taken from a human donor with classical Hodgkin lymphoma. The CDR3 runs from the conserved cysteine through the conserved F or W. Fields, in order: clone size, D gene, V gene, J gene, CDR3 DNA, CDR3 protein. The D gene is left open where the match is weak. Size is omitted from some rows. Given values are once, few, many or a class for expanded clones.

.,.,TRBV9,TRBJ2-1,TGTGCCAGCAGCGTAGGAAGTAGCGGATTATACAATGAGCAGTTCTTC,CASSVGSSGLYNEQFF
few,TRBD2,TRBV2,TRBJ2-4,TGTGCCAGCGGGGACACCGGGAGGGACATTCAGTACTTC,CASGDTGRDIQYF
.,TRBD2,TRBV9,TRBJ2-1,TGTGCCAGCAGCGTAGGGGGCCTTAGCGGGGGAAATGAGCAGTTCTTC,CASSVGGLSGGNEQFF
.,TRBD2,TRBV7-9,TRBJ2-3,TGTGCCAGCAGCTACGGGACTAGCGTAAGCACAGATACGCAGTATTTT,CASSYGTSVSTDTQYF
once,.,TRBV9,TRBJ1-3,TGTGCCAGCGGGGGTCCACCCTTACCGGGAAACACCATATATTTT,CASGGPPLPGNTIYF
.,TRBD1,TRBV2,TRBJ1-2,TGTGCCGAGGGACAGGGCGACGGCTATGGCTACACCTTC,CAEGQGDGYGYTF
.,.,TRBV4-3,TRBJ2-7,TGCGCCAGCAGCCTCGGGAGATACGAGCAGTACTTC,CASSLGRYEQYF
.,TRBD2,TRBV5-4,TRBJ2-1,TGTGCCAGCAGCATGGGTACTAGCGGGAAGGGTGAGCAGTTCTTC,CASSMGTSGKGEQFF
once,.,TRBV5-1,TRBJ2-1,TGCGCCAGCAGCTTGGAGGGGGACAACAGGGCTAACAATGAGCAGTTCTTC,CASSLEGDNRANNEQFF
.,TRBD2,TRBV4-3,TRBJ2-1,TGCGCCAGCAGCCAAGGAAGGACTAGCGGGGTAAATGAGCAGTTCTTC,CASSQGRTSGVNEQFF
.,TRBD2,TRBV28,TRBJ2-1,TGTGCCAGCGGGACATTCGGGAGCCCCAGCGGGAGAGGCTCCTACAATGAGCAGTTCTTC,CASGTFGSPSGRGSYNEQFF
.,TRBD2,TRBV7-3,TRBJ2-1,TGTGCCAGCAGCCCCGGGCTAGCGGCCTACAATGAGCAGTTCTTC,CASSPGLAAYNEQFF
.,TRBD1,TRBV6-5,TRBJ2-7,TGTGCCAGCAGTCCCCCGGACAGGGGAGACTACGAGCAGTACTTC,CASSPPDRGDYEQYF
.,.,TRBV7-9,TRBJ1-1,TGTGCCAGCATTGAGAGCGGAACTGAAGCTTTCTTT,CASIESGTEAFF
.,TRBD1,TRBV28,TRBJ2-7,TGTGCCAGCAGTGACCCCGGGACAGATTACGAGCAGTACTTC,CASSDPGTDYEQYF
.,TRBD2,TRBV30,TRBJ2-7,TGTGCCTGGAGTGGGGACTACTACGAGCAGTACTTC,CAWSGDYYEQYF
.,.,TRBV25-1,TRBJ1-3,TGTGCCAGCAGTCCTTTGACCCTTTACGGAAACACCATATATTTT,CASSPLTLYGNTIYF
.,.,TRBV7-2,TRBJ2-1,TGTGCCAGCAGCAAAGGAGGCCTCGAGCAGTTCTTC,CASSKGGLEQFF
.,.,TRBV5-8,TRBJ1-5,TGTGCCAGCAGCTTGGAGGACGGAGATCAGCCCCAGCATTTT,CASSLEDGDQPQHF
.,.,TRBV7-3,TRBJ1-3,TGTGCCAGCAGCTTAAGACGCCAAACCCATGGAAACACCATATATTTT,CASSLRRQTHGNTIYF
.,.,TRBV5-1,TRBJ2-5,TGCGCCAGCAGCTGGTCTACTGGGGAGACCCAGTACTTC,CASSWSTGETQYF
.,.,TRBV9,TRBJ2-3,TGTGCCAGCAGCGGGAAGGATAGCACAGATACGCAGTATTTT,CASSGKDSTDTQYF
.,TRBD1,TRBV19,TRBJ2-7,TGTGCCAGTAGTCCGGACAGGGTAATATACGAGCAGTACTTC,CASSPDRVIYEQYF
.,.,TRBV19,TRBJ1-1,TGTGCCAGTAGGGGAAACCGACTTCTGAACACTGAAGCTTTCTTT,CASRGNRLLNTEAFF
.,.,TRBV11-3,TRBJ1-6,TGTGCCAGCAGCCCAAAACACAGAGGCTCCTATAATTCACCCCTCCACTTT,CASSPKHRGSYNSPLHF
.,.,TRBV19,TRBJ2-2,TGTGCCAGTAGTATGGAAGGGAACACCGGGGAGCTGTTTTTT,CASSMEGNTGELFF
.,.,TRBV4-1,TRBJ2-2,TGCGCCAGCAGCCAAGATTTAGGGAACACCGGGGAGCTGTTTTTT,CASSQDLGNTGELFF
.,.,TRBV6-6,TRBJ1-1,TGTGCCAGCAGGGGTCCCACCGGTATGGGTGAAGCTTTCTTT,CASRGPTGMGEAFF